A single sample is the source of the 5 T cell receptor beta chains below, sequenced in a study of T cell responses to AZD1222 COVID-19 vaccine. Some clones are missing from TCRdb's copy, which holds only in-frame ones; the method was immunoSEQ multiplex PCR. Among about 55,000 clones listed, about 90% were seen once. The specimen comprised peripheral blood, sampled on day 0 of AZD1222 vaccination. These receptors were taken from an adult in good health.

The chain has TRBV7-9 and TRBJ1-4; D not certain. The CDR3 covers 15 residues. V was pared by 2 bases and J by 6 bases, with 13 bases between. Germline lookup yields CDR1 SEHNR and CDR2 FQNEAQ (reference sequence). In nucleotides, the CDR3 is TGTGCCAGCAGCTTAAGATCGTCAGTCGATGAAAAACTGTTTTTT. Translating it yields CASSLRSSVDEKLFF.

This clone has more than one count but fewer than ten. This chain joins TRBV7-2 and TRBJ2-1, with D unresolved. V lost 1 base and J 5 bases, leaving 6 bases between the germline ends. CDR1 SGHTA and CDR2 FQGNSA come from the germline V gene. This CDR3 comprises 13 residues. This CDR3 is CASSLVPDNEQFF. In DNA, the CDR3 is TGTGCCAGCAGCTTAGTTCCGGACAATGAGCAGTTCTTC.

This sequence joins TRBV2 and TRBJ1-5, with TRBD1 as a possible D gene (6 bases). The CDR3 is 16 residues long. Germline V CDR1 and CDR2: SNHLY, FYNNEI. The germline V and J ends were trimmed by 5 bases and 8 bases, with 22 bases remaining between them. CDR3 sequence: CASSFFRDTWVKPQHF. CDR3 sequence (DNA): TGTGCCAGCAGTTTTTTCCGGGACACTTGGGTGAAGCCCCAGCATTTT.

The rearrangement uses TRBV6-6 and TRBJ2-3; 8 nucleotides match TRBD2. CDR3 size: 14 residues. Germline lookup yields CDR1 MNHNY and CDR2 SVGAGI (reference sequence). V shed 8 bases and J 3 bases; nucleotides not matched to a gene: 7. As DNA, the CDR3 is TGTGCCAGCCGACAGCGGGAGTTGACAGATACGCAGTATTTT. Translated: CASRQRELTDTQYF.

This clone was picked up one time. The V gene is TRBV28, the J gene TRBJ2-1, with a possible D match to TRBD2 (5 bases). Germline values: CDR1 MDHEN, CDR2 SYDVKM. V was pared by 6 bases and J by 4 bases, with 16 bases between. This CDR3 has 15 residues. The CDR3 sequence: CASRIGLTAYNEQFF. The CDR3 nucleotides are TGTGCCAGCAGAATTGGACTTACCGCTTACAATGAGCAGTTCTTC.